One sample yielded the 31 T cell receptor beta chains listed below, sequenced in a study of a mutant IDH1 vaccine in newly diagnosed glioma. The repertoire was sequenced with immunoSEQ multiplex PCR; TCRdb's copy has only in-frame clones and lacks some. The table lists about 83,000 clones, around four fifths of them singletons. Their antigen targets remain unknown. Time point reported: week 47, end of study. Every single dose of the vaccine, 300 ug of mutant IDH1 20-mer peptide, came with topical imiquimod. Sample: PBMCs, taken from a glioma patient whose treatment included an IDH1 peptide vaccine. These receptors originate from a man in his forties with glioma.

A word on this clone: The junction does not match germline at one end; this may be a read error. The V call is TRBV30, the J call TRBJ1-5, with D perhaps matching TRBD1 (6 bases). The CDR3 is made up of 13 amino acids. Germline CDR1 reads GTSNPN; CDR2 reads SVGIG (reference sequence). The CDR3 bases are TGTGCCTGGGAACAGGGATACAATCAGCTCCAGCATTTT. Translation gives CAWEQGYNQLQHF.

Concerning this clone itself: This may be a read error, as it is one base from a much larger clone. The sample holds other DNA sequences that translate to the same CDR3. CDR3 residues: CATRDRVSYEQYF. For the CDR3, the DNA is TGTGCTACTAGGGACAGGGTTTCCTACGAGCAGTACTTC. This chain uses TRBV19 with TRBJ2-7; 9 positions match TRBD1. CDR3 length equals 13 residues. Per germline, CDR1 LNHDA and CDR2 SQIVND (reference sequence).

This clone turned up a few times. The gene calls are TRBV6-5 and TRBJ1-1, with TRBD1 identical over 9 bases. Germline V lookup: CDR1 MNHEY, CDR2 SVGAGI. CDR3 length: 14 residues. The junction had 11 bases not matched to a gene; V was cut back by 4 bases and J by 11 bases. CDR3 nucleotide sequence: TGTGCCAGCAGTTTGACAGGGGGGAGAGAGCCGGCTTTCTTT. Its translation is CASSLTGGREPAFF.

The CDR3 region has the DNA TGCGCCAGCAGCTTGGCCGGGGGAGGGCGGGAAAACATTCAGTACTTC. Translation gives CASSLAGGGRENIQYF. The V and J genes are TRBV5-1 and TRBJ2-4, with 7 bases aligning to TRBD2. The length of the CDR3 is 16 residues. The germline V gene has CDR1 SGHRS and CDR2 YFSETQ. V gave up 0 bases and J gave up 5 bases; unmatched junction bases: 8.

The chain uses TRBV6-6 and TRBJ2-3; 10 nucleotides match TRBD2. The CDR3 extends over 15 amino acids. Germline V lookup: CDR1 MNHNY, CDR2 SVGAGI (reference sequence). The ends lost 4 bases at V and 7 bases at J; junction bases unmatched: 8. CDR3 nucleotide sequence: TGTGCCAGCAGTTTGGGCTGGACTAGCGGAAATACGCAGTATTTT. Amino acids: CASSLGWTSGNTQYF.

This rearrangement joins TRBV10-3 to TRBJ2-1; 11 nucleotides agree with TRBD2. CDR3 size: 14 residues. Germline V gene data show CDR1 as ENHRY and CDR2 as SYGVKD. Germline trimming cut 3 bases from V and 8 bases from J; bases unmatched to any gene: 3. DNA of the CDR3: TGTGCCATCAGTGAAACTAGCGGGGGAGATGAGCAGTTCTTC. Protein product: CAISETSGGDEQFF.

The V gene is TRBV5-6, the J gene TRBJ1-1; D is ambiguous. Germline CDR1 SGHDT, CDR2 YYEEEE. The CDR3 has 16 residues. V was shortened by 4 bases and J by 2 bases, with 18 bases between the two germline ends. The CDR3 region has the DNA TGTGCCAGCAGCCCTCCGGGAACGGCTCTAAACACTGAAGCTTTCTTT. Protein: CASSPPGTALNTEAFF.

Comment on this clone: Other DNA sequences within the sample encode an identical CDR3. The genes are TRBV5-1 and TRBJ2-7, with 10 bases that match TRBD2. CDR1 is SGHRS and CDR2 is YFSETQ in the germline V gene. Trimming at V came to 1 base and at J to 5 bases, leaving 3 bases not matched to a gene. The CDR3 is made up of 14 amino acids. CDR3 nucleotides: TGCGCCAGCAGCTTGAGCGGGGGGGCACACGAGCAGTACTTC. Translating gives CASSLSGGAHEQYF.

The V call is TRBV18, the J call TRBJ1-5, with D maybe TRBD1 (5 bases). CDR1 KGHSH and CDR2 LQKENI come from the germline V gene. Deletions cut 2 bases from V and 4 bases from J, with 12 bases between. The length of the CDR3 is 15 residues. The CDR3 DNA follows: TGTGCCAGCTCACCAACGGCCCGGGGGAATCAGCCCCAGCATTTT. This translates into CASSPTARGNQPQHF.

The gene calls are TRBV7-2 and TRBJ2-5; D is unresolved. Trimming removed 5 bases at V and 8 bases at J, with 12 bases between. This CDR3 is built from 12 residues. Per the germline V gene, CDR1 is SGHTA and CDR2 is FQGNSA. The CDR3 bases are TGTGCCAGCAGCCCACCGTGGGAAACCCAGTACTTC. Translated, it gives CASSPPWETQYF.

The J gene is TRBJ2-5, the V gene TRBV6-1; 11 nucleotides line up with TRBD2. The CDR3 extends over 15 amino acids. J was trimmed by 5 bases and V by 9 bases; bases with no gene match: 11. Looked up from germline, CDR1 is MNHNS and CDR2 is SASEGT. The CDR3 sequence: CASSTSGRSGETQYF. The CDR3 DNA follows: TGTGCCAGTTCAACTAGCGGGAGAAGTGGGGAGACCCAGTACTTC.

This rearrangement joins TRBV7-8 to TRBJ2-3; 8 positions agree with TRBD1. The V gene's germline CDR1 is SGHVS and CDR2 FQNEAQ. J gave up 2 bases and V 5 bases, and 6 bases lay outside the gene matches. This CDR3 is built from 15 residues. This chain's CDR3 is CASSPGTGHTDTQYF. The CDR3 region has the DNA TGTGCCAGCAGCCCCGGGACAGGACACACAGATACGCAGTATTTT.

This chain joins TRBV6-6 and TRBJ2-7; D ambiguous. The CDR3 has 11 amino acids. Germline CDR1 and CDR2: MNHNY and SVGAGI (reference sequence). Deletions cut 5 bases from V and 3 bases from J, with 5 bases between. The CDR3 sequence: CASSKLYEQYF. CDR3 nucleotide sequence: TGTGCCAGCAGTAAGCTCTACGAGCAGTACTTC.

The table lists this clone with a few counts. The V call is TRBV7-2, the J call TRBJ2-7, with 7 bases matching TRBD2. The CDR3 length is 16 residues. Germline-derived CDR1 and CDR2 are SGHTA and FQGNSA. Germline trimming cut 3 bases from V and 4 bases from J; bases unmatched to any gene: 12. CDR3 bases: TGTGCCAGCAGCTTGGCCCCATGGCGGGGGTCATACGAGCAGTACTTC. Translation: CASSLAPWRGSYEQYF.

With respect to this clone: Other DNA sequences from this sample encode an identical CDR3 as well. The chain employs TRBV28 and TRBJ1-5; D is ambiguous. The CDR3 contains 11 residues. Per germline, CDR1 MDHEN and CDR2 SYDVKM. The V and J ends lost 2 bases and 6 bases respectively, with 2 bases between them. The CDR3 nucleotides are TGTGCCAGCAGTTTAGGTCAGCCCCAGCATTTT. Its translation: CASSLGQPQHF.

The chain has TRBV4-2 and TRBJ2-3, with 9 bases fitting TRBD2. J gave up 2 bases and V 0 bases, and 6 bases lay outside the gene matches. This CDR3 spans 17 amino acids. Germline V gives CDR1 LGHNA, CDR2 YNFKEQ. The CDR3 here is CASSQDGAGGTTDTQYF. For the CDR3, the DNA is TGTGCCAGCAGCCAAGATGGAGCGGGGGGTACCACAGATACGCAGTATTTT.

This clone was counted a single time. This chain uses TRBV27 with TRBJ1-4, with D hard to call. The V end lost 2 bases, the J end lost 11 bases, and 18 bases lay between the germline ends. CDR1 is MNHEY and CDR2 is SMNVEV in the germline V gene (reference sequence). The CDR3 covers 15 residues. The CDR3 protein is CASSLGPGEGRKLFF. The CDR3 nucleotides read TGTGCCAGCAGTTTAGGCCCCGGGGAGGGCAGGAAACTGTTTTTT.

The sample holds one count of this clone. Here the CDR3 reads CATSLASNEQFF. The CDR3 DNA is TGTGCCACCAGCTTGGCTTCCAATGAGCAGTTCTTC. V gene TRBV15 combines with J gene TRBJ2-1, with D unresolved. V shed 5 bases and J shed 6 bases, with 8 bases lying between them. Germline V CDR1 and CDR2: LNHNV, YYDKDF (reference sequence). The CDR3 totals 12 residues.

The CDR3 coding sequence is TGTGCCAGCAGTTACTCCGACGTGTCTAACTATGGCTACACCTTC. It is translated as CASSYSDVSNYGYTF. The chain joins TRBV6-6 to TRBJ1-2; D unclear. Trimming took 0 bases from V and 0 from J, leaving 8 bases between them. CDR3 length: 15 residues. The germline CDR1 and CDR2 sequences are MNHNY and SVGAGI (reference sequence).

In its sample, this clone was seen a few times. V usage is TRBV19 and J usage is TRBJ1-1; a weak D match, TRBD1 (6 bases). The germline gives CDR1 LNHDA, CDR2 SQIVND (reference sequence). The CDR3 has 14 residues. V was clipped by 3 bases and J by 5 bases, with 13 bases between them. This CDR3 reads CASSIQLGGTEAFF. The CDR3 coding sequence is TGTGCCAGTAGTATCCAACTAGGGGGTACTGAAGCTTTCTTT.

This chain joins TRBV5-1 and TRBJ2-1; 7 positions match TRBD2. V dropped 0 bases and J dropped 6; count of bases not matched to a gene: 9. The CDR3 is 16 residues long. Germline CDR1 reads SGHRS; CDR2 reads YFSETQ. The CDR3 region is CASSLGLAVGSNEQFF. CDR3 coding DNA: TGCGCCAGCAGCTTGGGGCTAGCGGTGGGTTCCAATGAGCAGTTCTTC.

This sequence joins TRBV4-3 and TRBJ1-2; D not resolved. V dropped 0 bases and J dropped 4 bases, with 12 bases sitting between them. Germline CDR1 LGHNA, CDR2 YSLEER. This CDR3 comprises 15 residues. CDR3 DNA sequence: TGCGCCAGCAGCCAAGATCCCCTTTTGGCCTATGGCTACACCTTC. It codes for CASSQDPLLAYGYTF.

CDR3 sequence (DNA): TGTGCCAGCAGCCAAGAATTAACGTTACTCTATGGCTACACCTTC. Its protein is CASSQELTLLYGYTF. The V gene is TRBV14, the J gene TRBJ1-2; the D is unclear. CDR1 and CDR2 (germline): SGHDN, FVKESK. The CDR3 covers 15 residues. Trimming took off 0 bases at V and 4 bases at J, with 12 bases between the two ends.

The chain employs TRBV10-3 and TRBJ2-5; a weak D match, TRBD1 (6 bases). The germline CDR1 and CDR2 sequences are ENHRY and SYGVKD. V gave up 4 bases and J gave up 5 bases, with 11 bases separating them. This CDR3 contains 13 residues. The CDR3 sequence is CAISAIQGETQYF. The CDR3 DNA reads as TGTGCCATCAGTGCAATCCAGGGGGAGACCCAGTACTTC.

J is TRBJ2-1 and V is TRBV6-4; D gene ambiguous. Germline V gene sequence: CDR1 MRHNA, CDR2 SNTAGT. This CDR3 region has 13 residues. V lost 5 bases and J 4 bases, leaving 9 bases between the germline ends. CDR3 nucleotides: TGTGCCAGCAGTCCCGGACCTTACAATGAGCAGTTCTTC. This sequence encodes CASSPGPYNEQFF.

In nucleotides, the CDR3 is TGTGCCAGCTCCCGCCGACTAGCGGGGGGGGCCTTACAAGAGACCCAGTACTTC. Translated: CASSRRLAGGALQETQYF. The chain carries TRBV18 and TRBJ2-5; 14 bases match TRBD2. From germline, CDR1 is KGHSH and CDR2 LQKENI. The CDR3 consists of 18 residues. With 6 bases clipped from V and 2 bases from J, the junction kept 11 bases outside the gene matches.

This clone was seen only once. The chain is built from TRBV11-3 and TRBJ2-7; 9 bases agree with TRBD1. Germline lookup yields CDR1 SGHNT and CDR2 YENEEA. V was clipped by 6 bases and J by 6 bases; unmatched bases: 6. CDR3 length equals 13 residues. The CDR3 sequence: CASSRDRVSEQYF. Written as DNA, the CDR3 is TGTGCCAGCAGTCGGGACAGGGTTTCCGAGCAGTACTTC. The entire variable domain, with the rest obtained from reference TRBV11-3 and TRBJ2-7, is as follows: EAGVVQSPRYKIIEKKQPVAFWCNPISGHNTLYWYLQNLGQGPELLIRYENEEAVDDSQLPKDRFSAERLKGVDSTLKIQPAELGDSAVYLCASSRDRVSEQYFGPGTRLTVT.

V and J are TRBV11-3 and TRBJ2-2; 9 bases fit TRBD2. Unmatched junction bases numbered 14, after V lost 3 bases and J lost 3 bases. The CDR3 loop spans 19 amino acids. Germline loops: CDR1 SGHNT, CDR2 YENEEA. CDR3 bases: TGTGCCAGCAGCTTTATTAGCGGGGGCCCCGTAAGTTACACCGGGGAGCTGTTTTTT. This gives the protein CASSFISGGPVSYTGELFF.

V gene TRBV19 combines with J gene TRBJ2-7; 8 bases are a match to TRBD1. Germline CDR1 LNHDA, CDR2 SQIVND (reference sequence). J was trimmed by 3 bases and V by 6 bases; bases with no gene match: 7. The CDR3 contains 14 residues. The CDR3 DNA is TGTGCCAGTAGGCCCCGGACAGGGATCTACGAGCAGTACTTC. Translated, it gives CASRPRTGIYEQYF.

This clone has only a few counts. V is TRBV5-1 and J is TRBJ1-1, with 10 bases that match TRBD1. Germline V gene lookup returns CDR1 SGHRS and CDR2 YFSETQ. There are 14 residues in the CDR3. V shed 4 bases and J 3 bases; nucleotides not matched to a gene: 3. CDR3 coding DNA: TGCGCCAGCAGCCGCGGACAGGGGGACACTGAAGCTTTCTTT. Residues: CASSRGQGDTEAFF.

V and J are TRBV9 and TRBJ2-5, with D hard to call. This CDR3 contains 13 residues. Germline lookup yields CDR1 SGDLS and CDR2 YYNGEE. Trimming pared 4 bases from V and 0 bases from J, leaving 7 bases between. For the CDR3, the DNA is TGTGCCAGCAGCCCCCAGTACCAAGAGACCCAGTACTTC. Translating gives CASSPQYQETQYF.